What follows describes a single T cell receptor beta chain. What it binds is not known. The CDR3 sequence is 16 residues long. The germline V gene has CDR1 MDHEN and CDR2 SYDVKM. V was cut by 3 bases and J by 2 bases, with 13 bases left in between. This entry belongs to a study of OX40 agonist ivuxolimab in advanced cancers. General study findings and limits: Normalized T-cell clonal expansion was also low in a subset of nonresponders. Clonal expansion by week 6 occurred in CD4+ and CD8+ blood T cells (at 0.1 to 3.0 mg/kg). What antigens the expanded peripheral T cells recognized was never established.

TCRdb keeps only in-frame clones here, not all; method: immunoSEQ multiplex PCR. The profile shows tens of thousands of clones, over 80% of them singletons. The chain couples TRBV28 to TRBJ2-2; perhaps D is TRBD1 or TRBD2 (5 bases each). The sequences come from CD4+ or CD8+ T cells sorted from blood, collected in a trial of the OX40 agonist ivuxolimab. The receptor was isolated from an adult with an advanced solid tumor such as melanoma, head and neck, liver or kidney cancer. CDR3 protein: CASSLVRDGNTGELFF. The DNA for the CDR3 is TGTGCCAGCAGTTTGGTCCGGGACGGTAACACCGGGGAGCTGTTTTTT.